This TCR beta chain was profiled in a study of CD8 T cells in ankylosing spondylitis. Study findings and constraints: It was reported that disease-linked clones were significantly enriched in matched ankylosing spondylitis synovial fluid. It appeared that ankylosing spondylitis blood was characterized by a TCR beta motif of several highly homologous variants.

Ten or more counts support this clonotype. Its matching antigen is unknown. TCRdb reprocessed the 5' RACE reads via MiXCR and lists one record per CDR3 protein. This table has hundreds of thousands of distinct CDR3 sequences, roughly 26% appearing once. This clonotype was obtained from a male donor with ankylosing spondylitis or in good health (not recorded which). The sample comprised blood, either unsorted or a sorted T cell fraction (not recorded which).

The CDR3 nucleotides read TGTGCCAGCAGCCGTCGCAGGGATCGGGAAAAACTGTTTTTT. This codes for CASSRRRDREKLFF. The genes are TRBV6-1 and TRBJ1-4; possibly TRBD1 for D (5 bases). The CDR3 runs 14 residues. With 6 bases removed from V and 8 bases from J, the gap between germline ends came to 16 bases. In germline, CDR1 is MNHNS, CDR2 SASEGT.